Listed below are T cell receptor beta chains from one sample, sequenced in a study of T cell responses to AZD1222 COVID-19 vaccine. Libraries were prepared by immunoSEQ multiplex PCR; TCRdb keeps only in-frame clonotypes and omits some of them. The sample includes approximately 150,000 clones, 75% to 90% seen only once; the top ten take 1.6%. The sequencing used peripheral blood, collected 28 days after the second AZD1222 dose. The receptors shown here come from an adult who received the AZD1222 COVID-19 vaccine. Each CDR3 is given with its conserved first and last residue. A D gene is named only where the DNA matches it firmly. The size entry is marked missing in some rows and otherwise reads once, few, many or a size class.

J,V,D,size,CDR3,DNA
TRBJ1-1,TRBV6-5,TRBD1,.,CASRPDRASTEAFF,TGTGCCAGCAGACCGGACAGGGCCAGCACTGAAGCTTTCTTT
TRBJ2-1,TRBV9,.,.,CASSVESVKDEQFF,TGTGCCAGCAGCGTAGAATCAGTCAAGGACGAGCAGTTCTTC
TRBJ2-3,TRBV15,.,once,CATSRSSQARGSSTDTQYF,TGTGCCACCAGCAGAAGTAGCCAGGCCCGGGGCTCTAGCACAGATACGCAGTATTTT
TRBJ2-2,TRBV4-3,TRBD1,.,CASSQVTGSGELFF,TGCGCCAGCAGCCAGGTGACAGGGTCCGGGGAGCTGTTTTTT
TRBJ1-6,TRBV6-5,.,.,CASRRGQNYNSPLHF,TGTGCCAGCCGTCGTGGACAGAACTATAATTCACCCCTCCACTTT
TRBJ1-5,TRBV7-8,.,.,CASSLEQSFQGHQPQHF,TGTGCCAGCAGCTTAGAACAGAGTTTTCAGGGGCATCAGCCCCAGCATTTT
TRBJ2-5,TRBV7-8,TRBD2,.,CASTQGLAGVLGQETQYF,TGTGCCAGCACTCAGGGACTAGCGGGAGTTCTCGGTCAAGAGACCCAGTACTTC
TRBJ1-6,TRBV2,.,once,CASSAMGGNSPLHF,TGTGCCAGCAGTGCGATGGGAGGTAATTCACCCCTCCACTTT
TRBJ2-1,TRBV7-2,.,once,CASSLVQGYNEQFF,TGTGCCAGCAGCTTAGTACAGGGTTACAATGAGCAGTTCTTC
TRBJ1-1,TRBV30,.,.,CAWKANTEAFF,TGTGCCTGGAAAGCGAACACTGAAGCTTTCTTT
TRBJ1-6,TRBV5-4,.,.,CASSLGRNNSPLHF,TGTGCCAGCAGCTTAGGCCGTAATAATTCACCCCTCCACTTT
TRBJ1-1,TRBV3-1/TRBV3-2,.,.,CASSHGTVNTEAFF,TGTGCCAGCAGCCACGGGACGGTGAACACTGAAGCTTTCTTT
TRBJ2-2,TRBV9,.,.,CASSVGVGAGANTGELFF,TGTGCCAGCAGCGTGGGAGTTGGAGCGGGCGCGAACACCGGGGAGCTGTTTTTT
TRBJ2-5,TRBV3-1/TRBV3-2,.,.,CASSQGQQETQYF,TGTGCCAGCAGCCAAGGGCAGCAAGAGACCCAGTACTTC
TRBJ1-2,TRBV9,.,.,CASSVGTDGYTF,TGTGCCAGCAGCGTAGGGACGGATGGCTACACCTTC
TRBJ2-3,TRBV28,.,few,CASSPPGGTSTDTQYF,TGTGCCAGCAGCCCCCCTGGAGGGACTAGCACAGATACGCAGTATTTT
TRBJ1-1,TRBV28,.,.,CASSQFTEAFF,TGTGCCAGCAGCCAGTTCACTGAAGCTTTCTTT
TRBJ2-1,TRBV28,TRBD2,.,CASSPLAGGLNEQFF,TGTGCCAGCAGTCCGCTAGCGGGGGGGCTTAATGAGCAGTTCTTC
TRBJ2-1,TRBV11-2,.,.,CASSSGLGNEQFF,TGTGCCAGCAGCTCCGGGCTTGGGAATGAGCAGTTCTTC
TRBJ1-5,TRBV6-6,TRBD1,.,CASSNTGGAQPQHF,TGTGCCAGCAGTAATACAGGGGGAGCTCAGCCCCAGCATTTT
TRBJ1-1,TRBV7-6,.,.,CASSLEVGVGTEAFF,TGTGCCAGCAGCTTAGAAGTAGGGGTTGGGACTGAAGCTTTCTTT
TRBJ2-1,TRBV28,TRBD2,.,CASSRGTGRAYNEQFF,TGTGCCAGCAGCCGGGGGACCGGGAGGGCCTACAATGAGCAGTTCTTC
TRBJ2-7,TRBV19,TRBD1,once,CASSRAGGYEQYF,TGTGCCAGTAGTAGGGCAGGGGGCTACGAGCAGTACTTC
TRBJ2-1,TRBV19,TRBD2,.,CASSLAGVYDEQFF,TGTGCCAGTAGCCTAGCGGGGGTGTACGATGAGCAGTTCTTC